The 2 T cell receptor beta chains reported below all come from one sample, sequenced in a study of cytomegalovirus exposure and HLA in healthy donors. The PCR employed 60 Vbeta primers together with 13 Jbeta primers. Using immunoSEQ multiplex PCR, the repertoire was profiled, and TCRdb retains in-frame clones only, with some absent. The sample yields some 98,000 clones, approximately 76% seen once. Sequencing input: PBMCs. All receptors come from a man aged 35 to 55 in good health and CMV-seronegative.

CDR3 region: CAWSRNRGGEKLFF. CDR3 DNA sequence: TGTGCCTGGAGTAGGAACAGGGGCGGTGAAAAACTGTTTTTT. This chain links TRBV30 with TRBJ1-4; TRBD1 aligns across 7 bases. Per germline, CDR1 GTSNPN and CDR2 SVGIG (reference sequence). J gave up 7 bases and V 2 bases, and 7 bases lay outside the gene matches. This CDR3 region has 14 residues.

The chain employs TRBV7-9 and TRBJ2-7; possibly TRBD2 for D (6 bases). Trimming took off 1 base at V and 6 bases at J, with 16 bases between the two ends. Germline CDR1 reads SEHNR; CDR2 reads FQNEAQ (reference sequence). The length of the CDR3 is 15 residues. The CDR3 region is CASSLVGTGDGEQYF. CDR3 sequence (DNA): TGTGCCAGCAGCTTAGTAGGGACGGGAGATGGCGAGCAGTACTTC.